This T cell receptor beta chain was documented in a study of T cell repertoires in cytomegalovirus infection. Study-wide results and limits: Totalled public TCR beta family frequency picked out people who carried CMV plus the relevant HLA.

This CDR3 region has 16 residues. Germline V gene lookup returns CDR1 LGHNA and CDR2 YSLEER. The trim removed 3 bases at V and 4 bases at J, leaving 4 bases unmatched. TCRdb reprocessed the reads with MiXCR, giving one entry per CDR3 protein. Among a few hundred thousand distinct CDR3 sequences listed, around 9% were seen once. Worth noting for this clonotype: Its target is not known.

What was sequenced was PBMCs. The chain employs TRBV4-3 and TRBJ2-1; TRBD2 matches 12 bases. This clonotype originated in a human donor in good health (CMV status not recorded). Some clones in this sample may be carry-over from other donors' samples. The CDR3 loop reads CASSHDLAGGYNEQFF. For the CDR3, the DNA is TGCGCCAGCAGCCATGACCTAGCGGGAGGGTACAATGAGCAGTTCTTC.